This T cell receptor beta chain was identified during a study of vaccination effects on CD4 cells after COVID-19. Study-level findings and limits: Convalescent patients were scarce, and early post-infection timepoints were absent. Cross-reactivity with common cold coronaviruses was shown by only 1 of 255 vaccine-induced clones in healthy vaccinees.

Points on this clone: Its antigen is currently unknown.

Ahead of sequencing, the ViraFEST assay grew antigen-specific CD4+ T cells using viral peptide pools. It was after more than nine days of culture that CD4+ T cells were isolated. Among the vaccine recipients, none had a prior SARS-CoV-2 infection, and nucleocapsid antibodies were negative. For each well, two million PBMC were cultured with 8.5 to 10 IU/ml IL-2 and roughly 10 ug/ml peptides. Days 3 and 7 saw half the medium replaced with IL-2 medium. The assay was immunoSEQ multiplex PCR, and TCRdb's table has in-frame clones only and misses some. This sample has around 45,000 clones; around 80% occur once, and the top ten carry roughly a tenth. The sample in question was CD4+ T cells from PBMCs cultured with SARS-CoV-2 spike peptides, obtained before COVID-19 vaccination. The sequence was obtained from a human donor who received a COVID-19 vaccine.

The CDR3 DNA follows: TGCGCCAGCAGGGGGACAGGGGGCTTTGATGGCTACACCTTC. Protein sequence: CASRGTGGFDGYTF. The chain combines TRBV5-1 with TRBJ1-2; 12 nucleotides line up with TRBD1. V lost 5 bases to trimming and J lost 6 bases; unmatched junction nucleotides: 5. The CDR3 contains 14 residues. CDR1 and CDR2 (germline): SGHRS, YFSETQ.